This TCR beta chain was retrieved from a study of T cell responses to AZD1222 COVID-19 vaccine. Study-wide points: Just a handful of AZD1222 recipients tested seropositive at baseline. Reportedly, nearly half the spike-specific TCRs target unmutated variant regions. Spike-specific TCRs gained breadth and depth after people received two AZD1222 doses.

Worth noting for this clone: What it binds is not known.

Libraries were prepared by immunoSEQ multiplex PCR; TCRdb keeps only in-frame clonotypes and omits some of them. This sample carries around 220,000 clones, around 94% of them seen once, and the ten largest clones take around 1.5%. The CDR3 runs 13 residues. V was clipped by 8 bases and J by 3 bases, with 11 bases between them. The chain has TRBV12-3 or TRBV12-4 and TRBJ1-5; D gene unclear. The sample consisted of peripheral blood, taken 28 days after the second dose of the MenACWY control vaccine. The TCR comes from an adult who received the MenACWY meningococcal vaccine as a control. CDR3 nucleotides: TGTGCCAGCCAGGCGGGTTACAATCAGCCCCAGCATTTT. Encoded protein: CASQAGYNQPQHF.